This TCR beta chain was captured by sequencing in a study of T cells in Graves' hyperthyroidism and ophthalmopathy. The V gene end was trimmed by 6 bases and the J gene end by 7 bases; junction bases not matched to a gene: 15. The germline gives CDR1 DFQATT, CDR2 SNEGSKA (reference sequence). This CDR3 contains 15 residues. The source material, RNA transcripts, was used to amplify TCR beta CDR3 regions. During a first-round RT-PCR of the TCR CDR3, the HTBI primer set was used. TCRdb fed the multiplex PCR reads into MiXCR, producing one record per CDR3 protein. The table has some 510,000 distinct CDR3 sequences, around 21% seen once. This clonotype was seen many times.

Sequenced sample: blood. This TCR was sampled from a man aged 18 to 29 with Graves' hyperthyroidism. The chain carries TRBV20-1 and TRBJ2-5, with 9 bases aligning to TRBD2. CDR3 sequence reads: CSAPTASGAAGTQYF. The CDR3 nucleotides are TGCAGTGCCCCGACGGCTAGCGGGGCGGCAGGGACCCAGTACTTC.